The TCR beta chain described here comes from a study of human T cells and chemical hapten exposure. TCRdb reprocessed the RACE reads via MiXCR and lists one record per CDR3 protein. The sample includes about 68,000 distinct CDR3 sequences, roughly 9.7% of them seen just once. This clonotype was counted ten times or more. What it recognizes is unknown. The time point is: pre-sensitization, week 0. Described treatment: therapeutic diphenylcyclopropenone sensitization with weekly scalp DPC. The study, taken as a whole, reports: Expanded TCRs created a significantly greater count of big CDR3 similarity clusters than controls did.

The sequence was collected from a woman in her 50s with alopecia areata. Some clones in this sample may be carry-over from other donors' samples. The sample was whole blood, taken in connection with sensitization to the hapten diphenylcyclopropenone (DPC).

The CDR3 protein is CASSYGGPNTGELFF. In DNA form, the CDR3 reads TGTGCCAGCAGTTACGGCGGTCCAAACACCGGGGAGCTGTTTTTT. The V and J genes are TRBV6-2 or TRBV6-3 and TRBJ2-2, with D unresolved. Germline CDR1 reads MNHEY; CDR2 reads SVGEGT. V dropped 2 bases and J dropped 2 bases, with 9 bases sitting between them. The CDR3 is 15 residues long.